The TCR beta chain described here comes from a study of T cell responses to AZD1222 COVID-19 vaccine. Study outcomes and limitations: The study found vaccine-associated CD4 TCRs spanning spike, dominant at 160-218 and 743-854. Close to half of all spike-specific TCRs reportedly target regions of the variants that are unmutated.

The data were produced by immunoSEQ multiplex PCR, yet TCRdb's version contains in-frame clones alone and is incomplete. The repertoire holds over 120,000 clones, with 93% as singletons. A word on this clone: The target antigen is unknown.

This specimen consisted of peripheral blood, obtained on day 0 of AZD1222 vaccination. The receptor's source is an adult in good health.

CDR3 in DNA: TGTGCCAGTAGTCCCCGCCCAACTAGCGGGGGGGCAAATGAGCAGTTCTTC. It codes for CASSPRPTSGGANEQFF. This chain uses TRBV19 with TRBJ2-1; 13 bases are shared with TRBD2. Trimming removed 5 bases from V and 7 bases from J; junction bases left unmatched: 11. Germline CDR1 is LNHDA and CDR2 is SQIVND (reference sequence). There are 17 residues in the CDR3.